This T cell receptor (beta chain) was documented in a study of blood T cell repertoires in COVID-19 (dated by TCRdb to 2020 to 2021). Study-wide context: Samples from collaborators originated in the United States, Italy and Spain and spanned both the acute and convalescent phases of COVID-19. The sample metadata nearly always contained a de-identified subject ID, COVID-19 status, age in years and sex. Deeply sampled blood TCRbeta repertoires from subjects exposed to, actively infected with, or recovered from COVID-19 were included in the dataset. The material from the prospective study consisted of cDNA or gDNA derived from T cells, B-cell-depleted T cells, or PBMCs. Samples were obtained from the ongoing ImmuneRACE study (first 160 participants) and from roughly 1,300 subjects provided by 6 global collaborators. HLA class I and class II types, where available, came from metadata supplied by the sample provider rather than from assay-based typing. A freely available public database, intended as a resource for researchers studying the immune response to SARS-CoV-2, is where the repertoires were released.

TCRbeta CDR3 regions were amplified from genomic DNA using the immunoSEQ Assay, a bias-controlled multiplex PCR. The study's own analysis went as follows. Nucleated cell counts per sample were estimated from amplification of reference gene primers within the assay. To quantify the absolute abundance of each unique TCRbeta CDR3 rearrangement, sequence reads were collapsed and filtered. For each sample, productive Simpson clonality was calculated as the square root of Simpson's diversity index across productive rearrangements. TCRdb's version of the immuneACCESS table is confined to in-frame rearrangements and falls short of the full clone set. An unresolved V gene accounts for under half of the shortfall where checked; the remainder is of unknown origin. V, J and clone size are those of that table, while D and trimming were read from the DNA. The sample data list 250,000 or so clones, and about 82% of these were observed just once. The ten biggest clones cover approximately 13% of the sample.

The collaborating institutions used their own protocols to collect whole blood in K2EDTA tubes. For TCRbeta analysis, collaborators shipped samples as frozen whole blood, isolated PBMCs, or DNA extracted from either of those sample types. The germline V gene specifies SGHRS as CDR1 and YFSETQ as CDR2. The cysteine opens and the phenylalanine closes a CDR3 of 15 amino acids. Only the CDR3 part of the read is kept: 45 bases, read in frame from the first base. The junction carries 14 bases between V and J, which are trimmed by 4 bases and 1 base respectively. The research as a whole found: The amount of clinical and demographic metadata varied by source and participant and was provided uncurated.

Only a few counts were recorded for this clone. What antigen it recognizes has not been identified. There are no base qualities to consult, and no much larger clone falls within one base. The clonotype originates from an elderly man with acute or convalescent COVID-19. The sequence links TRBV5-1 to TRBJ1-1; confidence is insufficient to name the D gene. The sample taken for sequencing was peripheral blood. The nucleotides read TGCGCCAGCAGCACGCACGGGGAGGGGAACACTGAAGCTTTCTTT. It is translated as CASSTHGEGNTEAFF.